The rows below give T cell receptor beta chains drawn from one sample of a study of blood T cells in healthy people across ages. TCRdb independently ran MiXCR on the 5' RACE reads; one entry per CDR3 protein. The sample has around 1,500,000 distinct CDR3 sequences; approximately 28% are singletons. The sequenced material came from blood. Receptor source: a woman aged 30 to 39 in good health. CDR3s include the opening cysteine and the closing phenylalanine or tryptophan. The order of the fields is V gene, J gene, D gene, clone size, CDR3 DNA, CDR3 protein. A D gene is named only where the DNA matches it firmly. Only part of the rows carry a size: once, few, many, or a class if the clone is expanded.

>TRBV29-1|TRBJ1-1|-|few
TGCGCGGGGGGTATGAACACTGAAGCTTTCTTT
CAGGMNTEAFF
>TRBV24-1|TRBJ2-2|-|few
TGTGCCACCAGTGATCTGGGCCGGAACACCGGGGAGCTGTTTTTT
CATSDLGRNTGELFF
>TRBV6-5|TRBJ1-1|TRBD1|-
TGTGCCAGCAGTTACCAGGGGGGAATCACTGAAGCTTTCTTT
CASSYQGGITEAFF
>TRBV5-1|TRBJ2-6|-|few
TGCGCCAGCAGCTTCACAACAGGGACTGGGGCCAACGTCCTGACTTTC
CASSFTTGTGANVLTF
>TRBV9|TRBJ2-7|-|-
TGTGCCAGCAGCCCCCTAAATTTAGCGGCCGAGCAGTACTTC
CASSPLNLAAEQYF
>TRBV6-1|TRBJ2-6|-|few
TGTGCCAGCAGTGAAATGGGCTCTGGGGCCAACGTCCTGACTTTC
CASSEMGSGANVLTF
>TRBV24-1|TRBJ1-2|TRBD1|many
TGTGCCACCACAGGGGGTAACTATGGCTACACCTTC
CATTGGNYGYTF
>TRBV7-2|TRBJ2-5|TRBD2|-
TGTGCCAGCAGCCCTGACGGGAGGCGGGAGCAGTACTTC
CASSPDGRREQYF
>TRBV29-1|TRBJ2-7|TRBD1|few
TGCAGCGTTGCCTCGACAGGGTGCGTCGAGCAGTACTTC
CSVASTGCVEQYF
>TRBV20-1|TRBJ2-7|-|-
TGCAGTACTACCAGGGAGGCGAACGAGCAGTACTTC
CSTTREANEQYF
>TRBV6-5|TRBJ1-5|-|-
TGTGCCAGCAGGAGACGGCGGGAGAGCAATCAGCCCCAGCATTTT
CASRRRRESNQPQHF
>TRBV20-1|TRBJ1-6|-|-
TGCAGTGCTAGAGATCCCTTCAGTGTGTCCTATAATTCACCCCTCCACTTT
CSARDPFSVSYNSPLHF
>TRBV6-5|TRBJ1-5|TRBD1|-
TGTGCCAGCAGTTTCTCGGGACAGAATCAGCCCCAGCATTTT
CASSFSGQNQPQHF